The TCR beta chain under discussion was sequenced for a study of shared clonotypes between healthy human individuals (dated by TCRdb to the early 2020s). About the study as a whole: Two women and a few men aged 18 to 49 years were included in the cohort. For each donor, three plates each were used for CD4 naive and CD4 memory, two plates were used for CD8 naive, and one plate was used for CD8 memory. Leukapheresis yielded between about 0.9 and 10 billion PBMCs per donor. Different laboratories and diverse techniques were used to prepare libraries and sequence TCR repertoires, to increase sequencing depth and limit assay-specific biases. To estimate repertoire size and how much clonotypes are shared between individuals, the study performed deep sequencing of blood TCR repertoires from about five healthy adults.

Here is what the overall study found, with its caveats: Pairwise subsampling led to the expectation that sequencing depth would affect the degree of clonotype sharing among donors. When a few donors were compared, the shared fraction of clonotypes was around 5.1% for naive CD4, about 4% for naive CD8, more than 2% for memory CD4, and 0.35% to 0.4% for memory CD8. Higher generation probabilities were observed for clonotypes shared by all four sorted-subset donors than for non-shared clonotypes. Naive subsets generally had larger estimated clonotype richness than memory subsets. Because the study included a small number of donors, the genetic and exposure-history diversity represented was limited. Only blood was sampled, and tissue TCR repertoires likely differ from those in blood. Rarefaction of sorted-subset datasets indicated incomplete sequencing despite the large sequencing depth.

In the case of this clone: This receptor's antigen is unknown. No clone much larger than this one lies a single base away; base qualities are absent.

CDR1 and CDR2 are read off the germline V gene as SQVTM and ANQGSEA. Deletion took 1 base off V and 6 bases off J, with a span of 10 bases between the germline ends. Its CDR3 holds 12 amino acids, cysteine through phenylalanine. Just CDR3 DNA is preserved here, 36 bases in frame from base 1. TCR CDR3 regions were amplified from genomic DNA by multiplex PCR using the deep immunoSEQ assay. Extracted genomic DNA from each cell subset was spread evenly across all wells of several immunoSEQ 96-well plates, with each plate serving as a replicate. For sorted subsets, 150 to 200 ng genomic DNA, equal to about 30,000 T cell genomes, was loaded into each replicate PCR. Purified libraries were quantified with a Qubit 3.0 fluorometer, sized on a Bioanalyzer 2100, and re-quantified with the KAPA Library Quantification kit. Each immunoSEQ 96-well plate was sequenced on its own single-read 150-cycle Illumina NextSeq 550 flow cell. On the authors' methods: The immunoSEQ output contained only junctional sequences without quality scores, so filtering could not match that applied to full-length reads. To assign V/J genes and CDR3, sequences were annotated against IMGT germline references using PyIR, a Python wrapper for IgBLAST v1.9. Reads with weak V/J assignments (E-value above 1e-6), missing CDR3, stop codons, out-of-frame junctions, or ambiguous translated residues were removed. A V3J clonotype was defined by an identical inferred V gene, J gene, and CDR3 amino acid sequence. Percentage overlap between repertoires was calculated by dividing the number of shared unique clonotypes by the size of the smaller repertoire. Repertoire richness was assessed with RTK rarefaction, the Chao1 estimator, and Recon v2.1 estimates of unobserved clonotypes. OLGA was used to compute generation probabilities for all TCRbeta clonotypes that the gDNA method yielded from a handful of donors. What TCRdb holds here is the immuneACCESS table cut down to in-frame rearrangements. Part of the clones is not present; checked against another copy, under half of the missing clones reflect an unresolved V gene, and the others are unexplained. V and J calls and clone size come straight from that table; D and trimming were deduced from the DNA. The sample table shows under 600,000 clones, and roughly 98% are seen once. The ten biggest clones cover more than 0.3% of the sample.

For the CD8 naive samples, CD45RO-negative cells were positively selected for CCR7, yielding a CD45RA+CCR7+ population from which TemRA cells were excluded. The donors were healthy, HIV-negative adults who had no recently reported acute infections or vaccinations. Every donor was a Caucasian adult living in Nashville, Tennessee, USA. Blood was obtained by leukapheresis, after which PBMCs were separated by Ficoll-Histopaque density gradient centrifugation and cryopreserved in liquid nitrogen vapor phase. Analytical flow cytometry was used to check the purity and quantity of every magnetically sorted T cell population. Genomic DNA was isolated from each sorted fraction and quantified by UV absorbance on a Nanodrop 2000c.

This clonotype was obtained from a man under 40 in good health. Recombination connected TRBV29-1 to TRBJ2-7, with a tentative D gene TRBD2 over 6 matching bases. The sequencing input was naive CD8+ T cells sorted from blood. This specimen's cell subset or site label, interpreted: CD45RA+CCR7+. The nucleotide sequence reads as follows: TGCAGCGTTGAAGGGAGGGGTGCCGAGCAGTACTTC. This translates into CSVEGRGAEQYF.